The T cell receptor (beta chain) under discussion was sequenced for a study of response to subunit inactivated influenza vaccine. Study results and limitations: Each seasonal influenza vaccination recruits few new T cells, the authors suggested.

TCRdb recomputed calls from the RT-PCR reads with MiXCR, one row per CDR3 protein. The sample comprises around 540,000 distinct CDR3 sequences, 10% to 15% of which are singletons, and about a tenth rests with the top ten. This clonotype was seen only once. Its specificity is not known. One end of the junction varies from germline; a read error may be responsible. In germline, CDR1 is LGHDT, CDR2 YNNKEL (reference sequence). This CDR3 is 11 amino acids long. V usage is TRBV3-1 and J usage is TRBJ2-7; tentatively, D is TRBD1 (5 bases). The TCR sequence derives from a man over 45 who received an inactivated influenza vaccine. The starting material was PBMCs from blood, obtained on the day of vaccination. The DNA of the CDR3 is TGTGCCAGCAGCCAAGTTAGGGGCGAAAACTTC. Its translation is CASSQVRGENF.